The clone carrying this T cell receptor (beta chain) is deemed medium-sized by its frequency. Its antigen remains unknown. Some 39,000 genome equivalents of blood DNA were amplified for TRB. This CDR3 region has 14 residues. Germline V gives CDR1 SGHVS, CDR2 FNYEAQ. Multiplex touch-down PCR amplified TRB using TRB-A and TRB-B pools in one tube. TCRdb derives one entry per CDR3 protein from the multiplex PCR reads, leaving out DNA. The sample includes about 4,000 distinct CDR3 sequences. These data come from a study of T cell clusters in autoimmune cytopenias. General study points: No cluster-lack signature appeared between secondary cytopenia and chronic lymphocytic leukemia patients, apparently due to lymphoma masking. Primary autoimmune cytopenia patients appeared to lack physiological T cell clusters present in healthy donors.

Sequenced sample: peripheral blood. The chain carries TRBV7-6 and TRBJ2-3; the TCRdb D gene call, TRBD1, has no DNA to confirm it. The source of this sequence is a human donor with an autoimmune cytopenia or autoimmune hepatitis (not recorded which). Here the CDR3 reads CASSLAPGEDTQYF.